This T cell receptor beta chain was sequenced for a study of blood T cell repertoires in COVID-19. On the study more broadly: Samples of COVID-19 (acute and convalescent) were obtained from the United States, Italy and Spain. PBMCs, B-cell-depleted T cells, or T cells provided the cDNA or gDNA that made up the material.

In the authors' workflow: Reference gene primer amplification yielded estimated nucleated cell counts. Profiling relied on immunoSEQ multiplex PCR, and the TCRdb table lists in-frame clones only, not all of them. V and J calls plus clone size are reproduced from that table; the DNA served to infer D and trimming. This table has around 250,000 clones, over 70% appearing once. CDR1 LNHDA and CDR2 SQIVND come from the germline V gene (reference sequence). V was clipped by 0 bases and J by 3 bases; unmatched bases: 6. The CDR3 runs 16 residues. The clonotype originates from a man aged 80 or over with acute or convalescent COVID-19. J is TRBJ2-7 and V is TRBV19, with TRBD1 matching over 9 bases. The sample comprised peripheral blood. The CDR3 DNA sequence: TGTGCCAGTAGTATAGATTCTTCGGGACAGGGCTACGAGCAGTACTTC. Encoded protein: CASSIDSSGQGYEQYF.